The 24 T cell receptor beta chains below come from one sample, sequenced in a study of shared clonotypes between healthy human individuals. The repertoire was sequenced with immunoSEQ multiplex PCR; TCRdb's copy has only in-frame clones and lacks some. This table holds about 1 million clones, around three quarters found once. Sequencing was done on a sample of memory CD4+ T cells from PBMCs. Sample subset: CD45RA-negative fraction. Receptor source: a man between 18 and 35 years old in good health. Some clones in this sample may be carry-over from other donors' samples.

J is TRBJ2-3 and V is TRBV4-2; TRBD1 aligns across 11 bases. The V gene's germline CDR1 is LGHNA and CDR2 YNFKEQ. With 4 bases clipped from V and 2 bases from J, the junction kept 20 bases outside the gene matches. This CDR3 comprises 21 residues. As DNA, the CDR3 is TGTGCCAGCAGCCCACGAAGACGCCGATGGACAGGGGGCGATCACACAGATACGCAGTATTTT. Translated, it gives CASSPRRRRWTGGDHTDTQYF.

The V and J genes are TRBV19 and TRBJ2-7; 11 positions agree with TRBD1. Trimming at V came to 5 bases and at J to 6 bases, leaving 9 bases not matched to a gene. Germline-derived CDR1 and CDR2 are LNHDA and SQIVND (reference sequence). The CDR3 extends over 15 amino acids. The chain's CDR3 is CASSPPAGTGGEQYF. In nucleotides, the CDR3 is TGTGCCAGTAGTCCCCCGGCCGGGACAGGGGGCGAGCAGTACTTC.

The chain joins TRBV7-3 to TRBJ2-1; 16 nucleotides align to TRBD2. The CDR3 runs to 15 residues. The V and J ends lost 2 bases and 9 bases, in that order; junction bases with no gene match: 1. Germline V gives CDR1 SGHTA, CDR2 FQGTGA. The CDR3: CASSLGTSGRGEQFF. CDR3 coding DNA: TGTGCCAGCAGCTTAGGGACTAGCGGGAGGGGTGAGCAGTTCTTC.

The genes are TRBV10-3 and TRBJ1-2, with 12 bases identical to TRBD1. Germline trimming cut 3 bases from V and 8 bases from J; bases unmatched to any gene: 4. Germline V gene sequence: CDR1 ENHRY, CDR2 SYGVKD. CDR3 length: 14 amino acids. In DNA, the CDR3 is TGTGCCATCAGTGAAAGGGACAGGGGGCTCGGCTACACCTTC. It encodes CAISERDRGLGYTF.

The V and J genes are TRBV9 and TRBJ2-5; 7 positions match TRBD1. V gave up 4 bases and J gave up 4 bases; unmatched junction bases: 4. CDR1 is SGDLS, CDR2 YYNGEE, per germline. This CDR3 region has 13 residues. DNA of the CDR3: TGTGCCAGCAGCAGGGACAGCTCAGAGACCCAGTACTTC. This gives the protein CASSRDSSETQYF.

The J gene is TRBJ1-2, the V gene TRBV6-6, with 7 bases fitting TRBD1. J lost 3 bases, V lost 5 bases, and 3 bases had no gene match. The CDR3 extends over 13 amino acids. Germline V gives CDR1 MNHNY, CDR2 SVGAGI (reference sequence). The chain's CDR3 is CASSTRGHYGYTF. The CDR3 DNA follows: TGTGCCAGCAGTACAAGGGGGCACTATGGCTACACCTTC.

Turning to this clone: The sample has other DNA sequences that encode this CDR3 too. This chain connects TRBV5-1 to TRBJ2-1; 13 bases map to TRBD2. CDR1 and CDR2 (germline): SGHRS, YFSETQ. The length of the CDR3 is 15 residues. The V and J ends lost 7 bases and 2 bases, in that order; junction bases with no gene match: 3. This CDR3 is CASSGLAGTYNEQFF. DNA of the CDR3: TGCGCCAGCTCGGGACTAGCGGGAACCTACAATGAGCAGTTCTTC.

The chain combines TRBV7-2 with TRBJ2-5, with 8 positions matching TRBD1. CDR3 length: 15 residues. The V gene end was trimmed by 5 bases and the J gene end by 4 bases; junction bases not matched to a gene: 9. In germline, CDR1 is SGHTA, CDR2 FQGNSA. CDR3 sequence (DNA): TGTGCCAGCAGCCCCAGGGGGCTATTCGGAGAGACCCAGTACTTC. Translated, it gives CASSPRGLFGETQYF.

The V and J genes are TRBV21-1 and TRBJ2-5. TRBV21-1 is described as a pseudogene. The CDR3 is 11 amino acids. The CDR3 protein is CASSRVETQYF. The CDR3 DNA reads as TGTGCCAGCAGCAGGGTAGAGACCCAGTACTTC.

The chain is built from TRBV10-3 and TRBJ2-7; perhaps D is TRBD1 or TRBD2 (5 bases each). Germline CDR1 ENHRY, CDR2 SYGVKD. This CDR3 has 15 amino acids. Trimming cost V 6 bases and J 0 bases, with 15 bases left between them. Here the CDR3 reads CAIRPSRGISYEQYF. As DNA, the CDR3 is TGTGCCATCAGACCTAGCCGGGGCATCTCCTACGAGCAGTACTTC.

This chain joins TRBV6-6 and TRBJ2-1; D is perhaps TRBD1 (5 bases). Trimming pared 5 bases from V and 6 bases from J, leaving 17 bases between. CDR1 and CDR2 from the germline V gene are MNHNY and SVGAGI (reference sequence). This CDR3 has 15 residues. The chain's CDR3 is CASSPSRVGLNEQFF. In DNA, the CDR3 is TGTGCCAGCAGTCCGTCCAGGGTGGGCCTCAATGAGCAGTTCTTC.

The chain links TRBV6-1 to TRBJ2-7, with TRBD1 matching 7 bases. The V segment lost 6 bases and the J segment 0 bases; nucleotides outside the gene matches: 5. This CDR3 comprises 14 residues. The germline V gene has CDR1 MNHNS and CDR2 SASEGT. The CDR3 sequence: CASSRQGHSYEQYF. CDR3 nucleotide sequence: TGTGCCAGCAGCAGACAGGGTCACTCCTACGAGCAGTACTTC.

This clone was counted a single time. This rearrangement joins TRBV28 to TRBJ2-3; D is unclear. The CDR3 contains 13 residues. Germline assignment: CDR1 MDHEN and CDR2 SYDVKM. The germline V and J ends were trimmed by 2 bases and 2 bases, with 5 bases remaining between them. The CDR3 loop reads CASSLRVTDTQYF. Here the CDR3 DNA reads TGTGCCAGCAGTTTACGGGTCACAGATACGCAGTATTTT.

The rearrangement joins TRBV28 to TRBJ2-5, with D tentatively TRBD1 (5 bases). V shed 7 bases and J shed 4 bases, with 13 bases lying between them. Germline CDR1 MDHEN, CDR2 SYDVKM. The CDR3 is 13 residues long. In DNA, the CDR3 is TGTGCCAGCAACCTTGCCAGGGTAGAGACCCAGTACTTC. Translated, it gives CASNLARVETQYF. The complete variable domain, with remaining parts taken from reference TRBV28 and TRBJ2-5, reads DVKVTQSSRYLVKRTGEKVFLECVQDMDHENMFWYRQDPGLGLRLIYFSYDVKMKEKGDIPEGYSVSREKKERFSLILESASTNQTSMYLCASNLARVETQYFGPGTRLLVL.

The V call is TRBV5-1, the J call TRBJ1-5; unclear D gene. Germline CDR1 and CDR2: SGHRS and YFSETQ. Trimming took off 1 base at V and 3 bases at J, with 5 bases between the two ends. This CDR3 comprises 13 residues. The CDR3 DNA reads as TGCGCCAGCAGCTTGAACCTCAATCAGCCCCAGCATTTT. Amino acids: CASSLNLNQPQHF.

The CDR3 bases are TGTGCCATAGCGACTAGCGGGAGGGCCGCAGATACGCAGTATTTT. Translated, it gives CAIATSGRAADTQYF. J is TRBJ2-3 and V is TRBV10-3, with TRBD2 matching over 14 bases. V shed 9 bases, J shed 4 bases, and the junction held 6 bases outside the gene matches. The CDR3 spans 15 residues. Germline V gene data show CDR1 as ENHRY and CDR2 as SYGVKD.

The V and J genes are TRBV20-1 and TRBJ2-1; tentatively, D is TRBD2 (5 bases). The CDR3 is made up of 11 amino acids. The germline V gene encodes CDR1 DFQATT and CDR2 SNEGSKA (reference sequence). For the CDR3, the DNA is TGCAGCGGACTGACCTACAATGAGCAGTTCTTC. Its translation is CSGLTYNEQFF.

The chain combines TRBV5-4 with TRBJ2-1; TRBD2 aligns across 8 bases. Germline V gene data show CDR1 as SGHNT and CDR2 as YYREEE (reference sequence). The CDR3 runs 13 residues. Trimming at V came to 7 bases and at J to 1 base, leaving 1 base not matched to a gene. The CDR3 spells CASERESYNEQFF. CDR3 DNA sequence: TGTGCCAGCGAGCGGGAGTCCTACAATGAGCAGTTCTTC.

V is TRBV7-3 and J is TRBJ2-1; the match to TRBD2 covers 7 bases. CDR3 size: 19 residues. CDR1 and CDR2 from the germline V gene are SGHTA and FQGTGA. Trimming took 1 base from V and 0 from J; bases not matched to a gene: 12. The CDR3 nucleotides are TGTGCCAGCAGCTTAAAGTTTCGGGACTATTGGAGCTCCTACAATGAGCAGTTCTTC. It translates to CASSLKFRDYWSSYNEQFF. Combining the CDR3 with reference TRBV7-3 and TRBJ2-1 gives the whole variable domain GAGVSQTPSNKVTEKGKYVELRCDPISGHTALYWYRQSLGQGPEFLIYFQGTGAADDSGLPNDRFFAVRPEGSVSTLKIQRTERGDSAVYLCASSLKFRDYWSSYNEQFFGPGTRLTVL.

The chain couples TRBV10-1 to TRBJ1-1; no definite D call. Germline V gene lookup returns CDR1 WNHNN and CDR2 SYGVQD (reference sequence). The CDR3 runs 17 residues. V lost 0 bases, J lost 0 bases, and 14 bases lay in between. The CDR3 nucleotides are TGCGCCAGCAGTGAGTCGACGAGGGCCGCAATGAACACTGAAGCTTTCTTT. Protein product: CASSESTRAAMNTEAFF.

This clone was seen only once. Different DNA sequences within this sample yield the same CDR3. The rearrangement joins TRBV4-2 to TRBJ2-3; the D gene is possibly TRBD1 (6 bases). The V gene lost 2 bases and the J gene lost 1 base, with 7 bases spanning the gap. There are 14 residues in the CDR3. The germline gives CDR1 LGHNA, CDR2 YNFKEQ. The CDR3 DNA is TGTGCCAGCAGCCAAAGGACAGGCACAGATACGCAGTATTTT. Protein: CASSQRTGTDTQYF.

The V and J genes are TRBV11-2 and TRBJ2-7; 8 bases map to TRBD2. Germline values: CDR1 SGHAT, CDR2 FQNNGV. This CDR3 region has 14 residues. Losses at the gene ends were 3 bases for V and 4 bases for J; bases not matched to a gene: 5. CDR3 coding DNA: TGTGCCAGCAGCTTCGGACTAGCTATGTACGAGCAGTACTTC. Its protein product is CASSFGLAMYEQYF.

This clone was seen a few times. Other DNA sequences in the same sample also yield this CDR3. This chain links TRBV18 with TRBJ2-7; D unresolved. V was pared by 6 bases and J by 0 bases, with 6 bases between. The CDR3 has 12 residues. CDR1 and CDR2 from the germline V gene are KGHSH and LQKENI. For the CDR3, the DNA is TGTGCCAGCTCCCCCAGCTCCTACGAGCAGTACTTC. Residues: CASSPSSYEQYF.

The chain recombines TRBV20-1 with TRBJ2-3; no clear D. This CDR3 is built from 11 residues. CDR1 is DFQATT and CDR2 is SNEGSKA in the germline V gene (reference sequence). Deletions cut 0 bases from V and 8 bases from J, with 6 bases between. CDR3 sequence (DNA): TGCAGTGCTAGAGACGTGGGTACGCAGTATTTT. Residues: CSARDVGTQYF.